This T cell receptor (beta chain) was found in a study of identical twins. Study-wide results and limits: Compared with models, monozygotic twins showed more out-of-frame TCR alpha sharing.

TCRdb independently ran MiXCR on the 5' RACE reads; one entry per CDR3 protein. The sample records hundreds of thousands of distinct CDR3 sequences, around 8% being singletons. This clonotype was recorded many times. The antigen remains undetermined. The CDR3 is 16 amino acids. V lost 5 bases and J lost 4; bases outside the gene matches: 12. These data also featured in a second study, about yellow fever vaccine responses in identical twins.

This clonotype was obtained from a woman aged 18-30 years in good health. The V and J genes are TRBV12-3 or TRBV12-4 and TRBJ2-7; 9 nucleotides align to TRBD2. Sequencing input: memory (CD45RO+) T cells sorted from blood. The CDR3 region has the DNA TGTGCCAGCAGTCGCCAGCTGACTAGCGGAAAATACGAGCAGTACTTC. This codes for CASSRQLTSGKYEQYF.